Shown below are 23 T cell receptor beta chains from a single sample sequenced in a study of identical twins. MiXCR, applied by TCRdb to the 5' RACE reads, yields one record per CDR3 protein. In the table there are 450,000 or so distinct CDR3 sequences, around 24% of which are singletons. These same data were also listed under a study on T cells expressing NK-cell markers.

The sample was CD4+ T cells sorted from blood. The source is a woman between 18 and 29 years old in good health.

This clonotype was seen a handful of times. The chain uses TRBV7-9 and TRBJ2-5; the D gene could be TRBD1 or TRBD2 (5 bases each). V was pared by 5 bases and J by 2 bases, with 15 bases between. CDR1 is SEHNR and CDR2 is FQNEAQ in the germline V gene (reference sequence). The CDR3 covers 15 residues. This CDR3 is CASSTLGTPQETQYF. The CDR3 DNA is TGTGCCAGCAGCACCCTAGGGACCCCACAAGAGACCCAGTACTTC.

The table lists this clonotype with a few counts. The chain uses TRBV20-1 and TRBJ1-1; possibly TRBD1 for D (6 bases). The V gene lost 6 bases and the J gene lost 6 bases, with 14 bases spanning the gap. The CDR3 length is 12 residues. Germline lookup yields CDR1 DFQATT and CDR2 SNEGSKA (reference sequence). The CDR3 sequence: CSAYARGAEAFF. Here the CDR3 DNA reads TGCAGTGCATACGCGAGGGGGGCTGAAGCTTTCTTT.

This sequence joins TRBV5-1 and TRBJ2-1; D call uncertain. Germline assignment: CDR1 SGHRS and CDR2 YFSETQ. The CDR3 extends over 13 amino acids. Trimming pared 1 base from V and 5 bases from J, leaving 7 bases between. Written as DNA, the CDR3 is TGCGCCAGCAGCTTGTTTGGGGACAATGAGCAGTTCTTC. Protein sequence: CASSLFGDNEQFF.

The CDR3 is CASRSVRIRTDTQYF. The CDR3 bases are TGTGCCAGCAGATCCGTAAGGATTAGGACAGATACGCAGTATTTT. V gene TRBV6-1 combines with J gene TRBJ2-3; D is undetermined. Per germline, CDR1 MNHNS and CDR2 SASEGT. This CDR3 region has 15 residues. The V end was cut by 6 bases, the J end by 3 bases, with 16 bases between.

This clonotype was recorded a few times. The chain links TRBV20-1 to TRBJ1-6; D might be TRBD1 (6 bases). Per germline, CDR1 DFQATT and CDR2 SNEGSKA (reference sequence). This CDR3 spans 13 amino acids. The V gene lost 3 bases and the J gene lost 7 bases, with 10 bases spanning the gap. For the CDR3, the DNA is TGCAGTGCTAGGGACAGTCAAAATTCACCCCTCCACTTT. This codes for CSARDSQNSPLHF.

On this clonotype: This CDR3 fails to terminate in the conserved phenylalanine or tryptophan, so it likely reflects a read error. This sequence joins TRBV12-3 or TRBV12-4 and TRBJ2-5; D gene ambiguous. The CDR3 totals 13 residues. Trimming cost V 0 bases and J 5 bases, with 7 bases left between them. CDR3 sequence reads: CASSLARAETQYS. The DNA of the CDR3 is TGTGCCAGCAGTTTAGCCCGGGCGGAGACCCAGTACTCC.

This clonotype was detected only a few times. The CDR3 region has the DNA TGTGCCAGCAGTCACCGCAGGGGTTTGAAGACCCAGTACTTC. Protein: CASSHRRGLKTQYF. The V and J genes are TRBV12-3 or TRBV12-4 and TRBJ2-5; tentatively, D is TRBD1 (6 bases). Trimming left V 5 bases short and J 6 bases short, with 16 bases between. The CDR3 totals 14 residues.

There are a few counts of this clonotype. The chain uses TRBV5-6 and TRBJ2-2; 9 bases fit TRBD2. The V gene end was trimmed by 2 bases and the J gene end by 3 bases; junction bases not matched to a gene: 2. CDR3 length: 15 residues. The germline CDR1 and CDR2 sequences are SGHDT and YYEEEE. In DNA form, the CDR3 reads TGTGCCAGCAGCTTCAGCGGGAGGCACACCGGGGAGCTGTTTTTT. Protein: CASSFSGRHTGELFF.

The chain uses TRBV6-5 and TRBJ2-6; TRBD2 agrees at 8 bases. Trimming at V came to 0 bases and at J to 2 bases, leaving 9 bases not matched to a gene. The CDR3 runs to 19 residues. The germline V gene encodes CDR1 MNHEY and CDR2 SVGAGI. The CDR3 DNA follows: TGTGCCAGCAGTTACTCGAGTAGCGGGGTCTCCGCTGGGGCCAACGTCCTGACTTTC. Its translation is CASSYSSSGVSAGANVLTF.

This clonotype was counted between two and nine times. The chain employs TRBV2 and TRBJ2-3; 7 bases line up with TRBD1. This CDR3 contains 14 residues. Trimming cost V 8 bases and J 1 base; bases outside gene matches: 6. The germline CDR1 and CDR2 sequences are SNHLY and FYNNEI. The CDR3 region has the DNA TGTGCCAGCCACGACAGGGCCGGCACAGATACGCAGTATTTT. Translating it yields CASHDRAGTDTQYF.

V usage is TRBV7-3 and J usage is TRBJ2-5; no clear D. The germline V gene has CDR1 SGHTA and CDR2 FQGTGA. The CDR3 is 15 amino acids. The ends were cut back, 2 bases at V and 5 bases at J, with 15 bases in the middle. The chain's CDR3 is CASSLYPYVYETQYF. The CDR3 region has the DNA TGTGCCAGCAGCTTATACCCTTACGTGTACGAGACCCAGTACTTC.

The chain combines TRBV7-9 with TRBJ1-2; no clear D gene. Germline lookup yields CDR1 SEHNR and CDR2 FQNEAQ (reference sequence). The CDR3 contains 15 residues. The germline V and J ends were trimmed by 0 bases and 4 bases, with 12 bases remaining between them. CDR3 sequence reads: CASSLADYPGYGYTF. The CDR3 region has the DNA TGTGCCAGCAGCTTAGCAGACTACCCAGGCTATGGCTACACCTTC.

A note on this clonotype: At one of its ends the junction is not consistent with the germline gene, which may arise from a read error. V gene TRBV7-7 combines with J gene TRBJ2-5, with D perhaps matching TRBD2 (5 bases). The germline CDR1 and CDR2 sequences are SSHAT and FNYEAQ (reference sequence). The CDR3 totals 11 residues. The CDR3 is CASSFRGPRYF. The CDR3 DNA is TGTGCTAGCAGCTTTCGGGGTCCCCGGTACTTC.

This chain links TRBV20-1 with TRBJ2-7; the match to TRBD1 covers 9 bases. J gave up 0 bases and V 6 bases, and 9 bases lay outside the gene matches. CDR3 length: 15 residues. Germline loops: CDR1 DFQATT, CDR2 SNEGSKA (reference sequence). Here the CDR3 reads CSAGARDRDSYEQYF. Here the CDR3 DNA reads TGCAGTGCGGGCGCACGGGACAGGGACTCCTACGAGCAGTACTTC.

The chain uses TRBV20-1 and TRBJ2-5; the D is unclear. The V end lost 3 bases, the J end lost 1 base, and 6 bases lay between the germline ends. Per the germline V gene, CDR1 is DFQATT and CDR2 is SNEGSKA (reference sequence). CDR3 length: 12 amino acids. As DNA, the CDR3 is TGCAGTGCTAGGACACCCCAAGAGACCCAGTACTTC. This sequence encodes CSARTPQETQYF.

This clonotype occurred a few times. This chain connects TRBV10-3 to TRBJ1-1, with 9 bases matching TRBD1. Trimming at V came to 8 bases and at J to 8 bases, leaving 3 bases not matched to a gene. The germline CDR1 and CDR2 sequences are ENHRY and SYGVKD. The CDR3 covers 11 residues. For the CDR3, the DNA is TGTGCCATCGGAACAGGGGGCGAAGCTTTCTTT. Protein sequence: CAIGTGGEAFF.

This clonotype was recorded a few times. V gene TRBV20-1 combines with J gene TRBJ1-4; D unresolved. Germline assignment: CDR1 DFQATT and CDR2 SNEGSKA (reference sequence). Trimming shortened V by 5 bases and J by 8 bases, and 15 bases separated the two germline ends. The CDR3 contains 13 residues. CDR3 amino acids: CSASLGSREKLFF. In nucleotides, the CDR3 is TGCAGTGCTTCCCTGGGGTCAAGAGAAAAACTGTTTTTT.

This clonotype was seen more than once but under ten times. The chain joins TRBV7-2 to TRBJ2-2; D gene unclear. Trimming shortened V by 3 bases and J by 5 bases, and 13 bases separated the two germline ends. Germline V CDR1 and CDR2: SGHTA, FQGNSA. The CDR3 extends over 15 amino acids. CDR3: CASSFGRGVTGELFF. The CDR3 coding sequence is TGTGCCAGCAGCTTCGGGCGTGGAGTTACCGGGGAGCTGTTTTTT.

The chain is built from TRBV4-2 and TRBJ2-5; 7 nucleotides agree with TRBD2. This CDR3 contains 17 residues. V shed 1 base, J shed 5 bases, and the junction held 13 bases outside the gene matches. Germline CDR1 LGHNA, CDR2 YNFKEQ. In DNA form, the CDR3 reads TGTGCCAGCAGCCAAGTCCCTCCGACTAGCCTTGGGGAGACCCAGTACTTC. Amino acid sequence: CASSQVPPTSLGETQYF.

The chain employs TRBV29-1 and TRBJ2-2; TRBD2 aligns across 10 bases. The trim removed 7 bases at V and 6 bases at J, leaving 11 bases unmatched. Germline lookup yields CDR1 SQVTM and CDR2 ANQGSEA. The CDR3 length is 15 residues. The CDR3 DNA is TGCAGCGGAGCGGGAGGGCAAGATGGGGCCGGGGAGCTGTTTTTT. Protein: CSGAGGQDGAGELFF.

The chain joins TRBV2 to TRBJ2-7; unclear D gene. V shed 2 bases and J shed 6 bases, with 2 bases lying between them. The CDR3 is 10 residues long. CDR1 is SNHLY and CDR2 is FYNNEI in the germline V gene. CDR3 DNA sequence: TGTGCCAGCAGTGAAACCGAGCAGTACTTC. Amino acids: CASSETEQYF.

The gene calls are TRBV15 and TRBJ1-6, with 7 bases fitting TRBD1. V lost 3 bases and J lost 10; bases outside the gene matches: 9. CDR1 and CDR2 (germline): LNHNV, YYDKDF (reference sequence). CDR3 length: 15 amino acids. The CDR3 reads CATSSQRGPISPLHF. The DNA of the CDR3 is TGTGCCACCAGCAGTCAGAGGGGGCCAATCTCACCCCTCCACTTT.

This clonotype has just one count. The chain employs TRBV15 and TRBJ2-4, with TRBD1 as a possible D gene (6 bases). CDR3 length: 17 residues. The germline gives CDR1 LNHNV, CDR2 YYDKDF (reference sequence). V lost 0 bases and J lost 6, with 18 bases in between. CDR3 coding DNA: TGTGCCACCAGCAGAGACCTGCCGGGACACTTGGGAAACATTCAGTACTTC. It translates to CATSRDLPGHLGNIQYF.